These 7 T cell receptor beta chains came from one sample sequenced in a study of memory CD8 T cells in hepatitis C reinfection. Time point noted: late/post reinfection, 12 to 24 weeks after detection. The sorted cells went straight to TCR sequencing with no prior in vitro expansion. Profiling relied on immunoSEQ multiplex PCR, and the TCRdb table lists in-frame clones only, not all of them. Among about 50,000 clones, about 91% were seen once, and the ten largest hold around 0.7%. The sample was naive CD8+ T cells sorted from blood. The source is a man younger than 35 with hepatitis C virus infection.

The rearrangement uses TRBV21-1 and TRBJ2-2; the DNA was not compared with TRBD2, the D call given in the table. TRBV21-1 constitutes a pseudogene. The CDR3 totals 16 residues. The CDR3 DNA reads TGTGCCAGCAGCAAAGCTGAGGCAGACCCTACCGGGGAGCTGTTTTTT. Translated, it gives CASSKAEADPTGELFF.

The rearrangement joins TRBV27 to TRBJ2-1; no firm D call. V lost 5 bases and J 0 bases, leaving 11 bases between the germline ends. Germline values: CDR1 MNHEY, CDR2 SMNVEV (reference sequence). This CDR3 comprises 15 residues. CDR3 DNA sequence: TGTGCCAGCAGTCCCCACCGGAGCTCCTACAATGAGCAGTTCTTC. Its protein is CASSPHRSSYNEQFF.

This chain uses TRBV5-4 with TRBJ2-5; D may be TRBD2 (6 bases). The germline V gene has CDR1 SGHNT and CDR2 YYREEE (reference sequence). The CDR3 runs 17 residues. Deletions cut 4 bases from V and 8 bases from J, with 27 bases between. CDR3 sequence: CASSRVGLGGAGGTQYF. In DNA, the CDR3 is TGTGCCAGCAGCAGAGTCGGCCTAGGCGGGGCCGGTGGAACCCAGTACTTC. The full variable domain, with the rest looked up from reference TRBV5-4 and TRBJ2-5, is ETGVTQSPTHLIKTRGQQVTLRCSSQSGHNTVSWYQQALGQGPQFIFQYYREEENGRGNFPPRFSGLQFPNYSSELNVNALELDDSALYLCASSRVGLGGAGGTQYFGPGTRLLVL.

In this sample, this clone turned up a few times. V gene TRBV6-5 combines with J gene TRBJ2-7, with a possible D match to TRBD1 (6 bases). The CDR3 covers 13 residues. Germline V gives CDR1 MNHEY, CDR2 SVGAGI. The V end was cut by 5 bases, the J end by 2 bases, with 10 bases between. The CDR3 nucleotides are TGTGCCAGCAGTAAACAGGGAACCTACGAGCAGTACGTC. Amino acid sequence: CASSKQGTYEQYV.

In the case of this clone: Mismatch with germline at one junction end may stem from a read error. This rearrangement joins TRBV7-9 to TRBJ2-1; the D gene is possibly TRBD2 (6 bases). Germline V gene data show CDR1 as SEHNR and CDR2 as FQNEAQ (reference sequence). The CDR3 contains 14 residues. Here the CDR3 reads CASTTSPSHNEQFF. The CDR3 DNA is TGTGCCAGCACCACTAGCCCCTCCCACAATGAGCAGTTCTTC. Full variable domain (rest looked up from reference TRBV7-9 and TRBJ2-1): DTGVSQNPRHKITKRGQNVTFRCDPISEHNRLYWYRQTLGQGPEFLTYFQNEAQLEKSRLLSDRFSAERPKGSFSTLEIQRTEQGDSAMYLCASTTSPSHNEQFFGPGTRLTVL.

The chain carries TRBV5-1 and TRBJ2-3, with TRBD1 identical over 7 bases. This CDR3 region has 13 residues. J lost 6 bases, V lost 2 bases, and 3 bases had no gene match. CDR1 is SGHRS and CDR2 is YFSETQ in the germline V gene. Written as DNA, the CDR3 is TGCGCCAGCAGCTTAGGGGGCCACGATACGCAGTATTTT. Its protein product is CASSLGGHDTQYF.

With regard to this clone: One end of the junction does not line up with germline, which may come from a read error. Other DNA sequences in the same sample also yield this CDR3. This sequence joins TRBV5-3 and TRBJ1-1; 8 positions match TRBD1. TRBV5-3 is an ORF, and what it does is uncertain. CDR3 size: 15 residues. CDR3 bases: TGTGCCACGCCGGACAGGGTGGGAATGAACACTGAAGCCTTCTTT. Translated: CATPDRVGMNTEAFF.